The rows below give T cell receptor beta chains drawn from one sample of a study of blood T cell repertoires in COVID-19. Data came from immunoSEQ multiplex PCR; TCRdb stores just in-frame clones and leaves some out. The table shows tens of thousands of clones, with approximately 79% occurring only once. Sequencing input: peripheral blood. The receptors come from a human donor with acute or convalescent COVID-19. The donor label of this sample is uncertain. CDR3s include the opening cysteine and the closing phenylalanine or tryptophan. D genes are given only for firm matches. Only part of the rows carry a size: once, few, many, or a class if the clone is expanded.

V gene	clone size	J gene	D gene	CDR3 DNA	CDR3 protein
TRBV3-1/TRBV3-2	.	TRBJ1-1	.	TGTGCCAGCAGCCAAGGTGGGCGCCCTGAAGCTTTCTTT	CASSQGGRPEAFF
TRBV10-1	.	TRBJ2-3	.	TGCGCCAGCAGACCTAGCCCACCGTCTCCGGATACGCAGTATTTT	CASRPSPPSPDTQYF
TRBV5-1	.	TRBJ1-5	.	TGCGCCAGCAGCTTGGACGGGGATAGCAATCAGCCCCAGCATTTT	CASSLDGDSNQPQHF
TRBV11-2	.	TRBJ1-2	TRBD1	TGTGCCAGCAGCTTCCGACAGGGGGCGACCAACTATGGCTACACCTTC	CASSFRQGATNYGYTF
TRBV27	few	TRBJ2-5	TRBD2	TGTGCCAGCAGCCAAAGCGGGACTAGCGTTCGGGAGACCCAGTACTTC	CASSQSGTSVRETQYF
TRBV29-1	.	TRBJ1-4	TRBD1	TGCAGCGGAAGGGGGCTGAGTAATGAAAAACTGTTTTTT	CSGRGLSNEKLFF
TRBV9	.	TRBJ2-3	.	TGTGCCAGCAGCGTAGGAGGTACTAGGCGGTTGGATACGCAGTATTTT	CASSVGGTRRLDTQYF
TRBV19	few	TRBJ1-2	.	TGTGCCAGTAGTCGCACAGGCCCCAACTATGGCTACACCTTC	CASSRTGPNYGYTF
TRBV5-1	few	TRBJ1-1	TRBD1	TGCGCCAGCAGCCCCGGGACAGGGCTAATGAACACTGAAGCTTTCTTT	CASSPGTGLMNTEAFF
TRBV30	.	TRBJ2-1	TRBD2	TGTGCCTGGACGGACCTGACTAGCGGGGTCTACAATGAGCAGTTCTTC	CAWTDLTSGVYNEQFF
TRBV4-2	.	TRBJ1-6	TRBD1	TGTGCCAGCAGCCAAGAAGCAGGGGGCGATTCACCCCTCCACTTT	CASSQEAGGDSPLHF
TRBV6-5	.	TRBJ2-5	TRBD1	TGTGCCAGCAGCTCACAGGGGGCTAGGGAGACCCAGTACTTC	CASSSQGARETQYF
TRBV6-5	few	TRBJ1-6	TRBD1	TGTGCCAGCAGCCGTGTGACAGGGGTAGATTCACCCCTCCACTTT	CASSRVTGVDSPLHF
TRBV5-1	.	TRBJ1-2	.	TGCGCCAGCAGCTTGGCCTTAGGGGAACCCTATGGCTACACCTTC	CASSLALGEPYGYTF
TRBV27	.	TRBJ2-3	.	TGTGCCAGCAGTTTATTGTCCCATCGAGCCACAGATACGCAGTATTTT	CASSLLSHRATDTQYF
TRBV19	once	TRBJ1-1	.	TGTGCCAGTAGGTCGGCAGGACAGAGGACTGAAGCTTTCTTT	CASRSAGQRTEAFF
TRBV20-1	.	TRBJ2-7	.	TGCAGTGCTAGTGGATTTAGCGAGGCCTACGAGCAGTACTTC	CSASGFSEAYEQYF
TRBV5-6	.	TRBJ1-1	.	TGTGCCAGCAGCTTGGTAGGATTCGCCGCGGACACTGAAGCTTTCTTT	CASSLVGFAADTEAFF
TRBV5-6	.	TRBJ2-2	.	TGTGCCAGCAGCGGCGTATCAGGGGGGACCGGGGAGCTGTTTTTT	CASSGVSGGTGELFF
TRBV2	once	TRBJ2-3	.	TGTGCCAGCAGTGTACGTCTGGGGGCGGTCACAGATACGCAGTATTTT	CASSVRLGAVTDTQYF
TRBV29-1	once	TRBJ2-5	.	TGCAGCGTTGGGGCAGGGCAACAAGAGACCCAGTACTTC	CSVGAGQQETQYF
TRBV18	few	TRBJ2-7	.	TGTGCCAGCTCATCCGCGGTACAGGCCTACGAGCAGTACTTC	CASSSAVQAYEQYF
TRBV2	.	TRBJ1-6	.	TGTGCCAGCAGCAGGAAGGCGGGGGTGGAAAATTCACCCCTCCACTTT	CASSRKAGVENSPLHF
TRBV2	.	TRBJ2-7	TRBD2	TGTGCCAGCCGTCGGACTAGAGGCTACGAGCAGTACTTC	CASRRTRGYEQYF
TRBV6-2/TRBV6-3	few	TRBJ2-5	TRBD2	TGTGCCAGCAGTCCAACGCGGAGCGGGAGTCCTCAAGAGACCCAGTACTTC	CASSPTRSGSPQETQYF
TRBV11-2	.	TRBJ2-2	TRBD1	TGTGCCAGCAGCCCATGGACAGGGGCCACCGGGGAGCTGTTTTTT	CASSPWTGATGELFF
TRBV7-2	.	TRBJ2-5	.	TGTGCCAGCAGCTTAGAGTGGGGACCGGGGGCCCAGTACTTC	CASSLEWGPGAQYF
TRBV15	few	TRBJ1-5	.	TGTGCCACCAGCAGAGGTCTATATCAGCCCCAGCATTTT	CATSRGLYQPQHF
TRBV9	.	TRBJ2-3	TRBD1	TGTGCCAGCAGCCCCGGACAGGCAGATACGCAGTATTTT	CASSPGQADTQYF
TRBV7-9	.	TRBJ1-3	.	TGTGCCAGCAGCTTTGACTCGAACACCATATATTTT	CASSFDSNTIYF
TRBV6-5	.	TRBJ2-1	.	TGTGCCACCCGGGACTTCTACAATGAGCAGTTCTTC	CATRDFYNEQFF
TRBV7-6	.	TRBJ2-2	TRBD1	TGTGCCAGCAGCTTAGGACAGGGCCACACCGGGGAGCTGTTTTTT	CASSLGQGHTGELFF
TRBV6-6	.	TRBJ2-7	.	TGTGCCAGCCGACAGACAACCTACGAGCAGTACTTC	CASRQTTYEQYF
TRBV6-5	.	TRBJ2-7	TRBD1	TGTGCCAGCAGTTACTCGGGACAGAGCTCCTACGAGCAGTACTTC	CASSYSGQSSYEQYF
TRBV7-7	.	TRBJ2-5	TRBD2	TGTGCCAGCAGCTTATCGCCGGGACTAGCGAAACAAGAGACCCAGTACTTC	CASSLSPGLAKQETQYF
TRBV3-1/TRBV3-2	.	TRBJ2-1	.	TGTGCCAGCAGCCAACCACGGGGTTACTACAATGAGCAGTTCTTC	CASSQPRGYYNEQFF
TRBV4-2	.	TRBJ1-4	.	TGTGCCAGCAGCCCCGGCTCGGGGGGGGAAAAACTGTTTTTT	CASSPGSGGEKLFF
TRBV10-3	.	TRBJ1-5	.	TGTGCCATCAGTACCTCAACCGGGAGCAATCAGCCCCAGCATTTT	CAISTSTGSNQPQHF
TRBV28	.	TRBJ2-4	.	TGTGCCAGCAGAACCTCTAGCGTCAAAAACATTCAGTACTTC	CASRTSSVKNIQYF
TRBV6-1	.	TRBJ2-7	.	TGTGCCAGCAGTGAGACGGGGAGGGGGGAGCAGTACTTC	CASSETGRGEQYF
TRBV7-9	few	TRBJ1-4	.	TGTGCCAGCAGCTTCAGAGGGGGGGATGAAAAACTGTTTTTT	CASSFRGGDEKLFF
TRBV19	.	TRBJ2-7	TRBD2	TGTGCCACCCGCCGGACTAGCGGAAACTCCTACGAGCAGTACTTC	CATRRTSGNSYEQYF
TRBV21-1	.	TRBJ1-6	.	TGTGCCAGGTCAGGGGGCGCCGACGGTGGATCACCCCTCCACTTT	CARSGGADGGSPLHF
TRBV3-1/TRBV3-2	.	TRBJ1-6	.	TGTGCCAGCAGCCAAGATTTCGGGGGGAGGGCACCCCTCCACTTT	CASSQDFGGRAPLHF
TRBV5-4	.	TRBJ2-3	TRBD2	TGTGCCAGCAGCTTGGAGGCTAGCGGTTCAGATACGCAGTATTTT	CASSLEASGSDTQYF
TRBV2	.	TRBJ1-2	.	TGTGCCAGCAGAGCGGACAGTAACTATGGCTACACCTTC	CASRADSNYGYTF
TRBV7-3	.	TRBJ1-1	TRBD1	TGTGCCAGCAGCCTGACAGGGCTGGTCACTGAAGCTTTCTTT	CASSLTGLVTEAFF
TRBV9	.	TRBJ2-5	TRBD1	TGTGCCAGCAGCGTGCTCGGAACAGGGGTTTATGAGACCCAGTACTTC	CASSVLGTGVYETQYF
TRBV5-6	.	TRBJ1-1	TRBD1	TGTGCCAGCAGCTTGGGGCTTCAGGGGGTCTCTGAAGCTTTCTTT	CASSLGLQGVSEAFF
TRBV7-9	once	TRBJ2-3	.	TGTGCCAGCAGCCACAGTCAGGGTTGGGGAGATACGCAGTATTTT	CASSHSQGWGDTQYF
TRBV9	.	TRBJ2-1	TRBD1	TGTGCCAGCAGCGTAGCAACAGGGGGCGTAAATGAGCAGTTCTTC	CASSVATGGVNEQFF
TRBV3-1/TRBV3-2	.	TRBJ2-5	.	TGTGCCAGCAGCCAAGAGCGGGCGGAGACCCAGTACTTC	CASSQERAETQYF
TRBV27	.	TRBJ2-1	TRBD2	TGTGCCAGCATCCCCCGGGCTAGCGGTTACAATGAGCAGTTCTTC	CASIPRASGYNEQFF